The source of this T cell receptor (beta chain) is a study of control samples from healthy donors and cancer patients. Germline V gives CDR1 WSHSY, CDR2 SAAADI. This CDR3 has 11 residues. V was trimmed by 8 bases and J by 4 bases, leaving 8 bases between them. Generated by immunoSEQ multiplex PCR, the TCRdb table keeps only in-frame clones and is missing some. The sample lists around 200,000 clones; 91% were seen once. The sample comprised blood. This TCR was sampled from a woman aged 25 to 39 in good health. This chain joins TRBV10-2 and TRBJ1-1, with no clear D. CDR3 sequence reads: CASVGSTEAFF. The CDR3 DNA reads as TGCGCCAGCGTGGGGTCCACTGAAGCTTTCTTT.